This TCR beta chain stems from a study of T cells in localized non-small cell lung cancer (TCRdb year 2020). Regarding the complete study: T cell repertoires of more than 200 early-stage NSCLC patients were analyzed, with tumors being compared against uninvolved tumor-adjacent lungs. The cohort was made up of 236 treatment-naive NSCLC patients whose localized lung tumors had been resected. Of the NSCLC patients, 129 were male and around 99 were female, and the mean age was approximately 66 years. What the authors observed across the whole study: Longer overall survival was associated with higher T cell density in blood, whereas shorter survival was associated with higher clonality in adjacent lung. Uninvolved tumor-adjacent lung showed the highest T cell clonality, higher than tumor, which suggests more focused antigenic responses in the uninvolved tumor-adjacent lung. A median of roughly 50 of the top 100 tumor clones turned up in the paired uninvolved adjacent lung, and some 27 of those clones also ranked among the top 100 of that same adjacent lung. Because multi-region tumor sequencing was not performed, intratumor heterogeneity could not be ruled out. Because the study design was exploratory, TCR variables were selected using unadjusted p-values without false-discovery rate correction.

The junction shows trimming of 7 bases on V and 10 bases on J, plus 11 bases between the germline ends. There are 12 amino acids in the CDR3, from cysteine to phenylalanine inclusive. The CDR3 DNA has 36 bases and is translated from base 1. CDR1 and CDR2 (LNHDA, SQIVND) derive from the germline V gene (reference sequence). Uninvolved adjacent lung was taken at least 2 cm from the tumor margin and confirmed free of atypia by two independent pathologists. At diagnosis, peripheral blood, uninvolved tumor-adjacent lung and tumor were collected and were preserved as a mix of fresh-frozen and FFPE material. The immunoSEQ Assay was used to sequence TCR beta CDR3 regions from DNA. Per the original workflow: T cell density was computed as TCR beta template counts normalized to usable DNA estimated by amplifying housekeeping genes. The preseqR package was used to estimate richness by extrapolating to 400,000 templates for PBMC samples and to 120,000 templates for tissue samples. Clonality was defined by subtracting Pielou's evenness from one. Tissue-enriched TCRs were identified by differential abundance testing using productive amino-acid clonotypes, minimum total count 5 and alpha 0.1. The Jaccard Index and the Morisita Overlap Index were used to measure how much the repertoires overlapped between compartments. GLIPH grouped TCR beta CDR3s together with public tetramer-defined viral CDR3s, and a viral motif had to include at least three viral sequences and also show V-gene enrichment. The table was pulled from immuneACCESS by TCRdb, which kept in-frame rearrangements only. Such tables lose some clones; where checked, under half of the loss comes from unresolved V genes, and the rest has no known cause. That table gives V, J and clone size, and the DNA gave D and trimming. A total of over a thousand clones appear in this sample, around 35% of them only once. The top ten clonotypes cover more than 20% of the sample.

Points on this clone: The antigen this receptor binds is unknown. There are no base qualities to consult, and no much larger clone falls within one base.

This TCR was recovered from a woman aged 40 to 75 with stage I lung adenocarcinoma. The sample in question was normal lung tissue next to the tumor, obtained before any cancer treatment. The chain is assembled from TRBV19 and TRBJ1-6; TRBD1 might be the D gene, on 5 matching bases. The sequenced DNA is TGTGCCAGTAACTCGGGACCCTCACCCCTCCACTTT. Translated, it reads CASNSGPSPLHF.